This TCR beta chain was captured by sequencing in a study of blood T cell repertoires in COVID-19. Study at large: The United States, Italy and Spain provided the acute and convalescent COVID-19 samples.

J gave up 5 bases and V 6 bases, and 10 bases lay outside the gene matches. Germline assignment: CDR1 MDHEN and CDR2 SYDVKM. CDR3 length: 16 amino acids. Only in-frame clones appear in the TCRdb table, and some are missing; sequencing was by immunoSEQ multiplex PCR. Of over 200,000 clones listed, 80% are singletons. The gene calls are TRBV28 and TRBJ2-3; 11 positions agree with TRBD1. Material: peripheral blood. The receptor's source is a human donor in a cohort sampled during active COVID-19. CDR3 residues: CASSTTGTGGRDTQYF. CDR3 sequence (DNA): TGTGCCAGCAGCACGACCGGGACAGGGGGAAGAGATACGCAGTATTTT. Full variable domain (missing parts from reference TRBV28 and TRBJ2-3): DVKVTQSSRYLVKRTGEKVFLECVQDMDHENMFWYRQDPGLGLRLIYFSYDVKMKEKGDIPEGYSVSREKKERFSLILESASTNQTSMYLCASSTTGTGGRDTQYFGPGTRLTVL.